The 4 T cell receptor beta chains reported below all come from one sample, sequenced in a study of a mutant IDH1 vaccine in newly diagnosed glioma. Time point given: week 35, safety follow-up. Doses comprised 300 ug of mutant IDH1 20-mer peptide each, plus topical imiquimod. Their target antigens are unknown. TCRdb's copy holds only in-frame clones and misses some; the assay was immunoSEQ multiplex PCR. The sample holds 65,000 to 85,000 clones, more than 85% seen once. The material was PBMCs, obtained from a glioma patient whose treatment included an IDH1 peptide vaccine. The receptors were gathered from a man aged 25 to 40 with glioma.

This clone was observed a few times. The rearrangement links TRBV30 to TRBJ1-4, with D perhaps TRBD1 (5 bases). CDR1 and CDR2 from the germline V gene are GTSNPN and SVGIG (reference sequence). Trimming pared 3 bases from V and 7 bases from J, leaving 15 bases between. This CDR3 is built from 14 residues. CDR3 protein: CAWRARGATEKLFF. CDR3 DNA: TGTGCCTGGAGAGCACGGGGCGCAACTGAAAAACTGTTTTTT.

The rearrangement links TRBV2 to TRBJ2-5, with 7 bases matching TRBD1. Germline V gene sequence: CDR1 SNHLY, CDR2 FYNNEI. Trimming cost V 10 bases and J 1 base; bases outside gene matches: 6. The CDR3 extends over 13 amino acids. The CDR3 protein is CATQQGIQETQYF. In DNA form, the CDR3 reads TGTGCCACCCAACAGGGGATCCAAGAGACCCAGTACTTC. The full variable domain, in which reference TRBV2 and TRBJ2-5 provide the parts outside the CDR3, is EPEVTQTPSHQVTQMGQEVILRCVPISNHLYFYWYRQILGQKVEFLVSFYNNEISEKSEIFDDQFSVERPDGSNFTLKIRSTKLEDSAMYFCATQQGIQETQYFGPGTRLLVL.

The J gene is TRBJ2-7, the V gene TRBV15; a possible D gene is TRBD1 (6 bases). Germline CDR1 reads LNHNV; CDR2 reads YYDKDF (reference sequence). The V end was cut by 3 bases, the J end by 2 bases, with 8 bases between. This CDR3 region has 13 residues. This CDR3 is CATSRGAAYEQYF. As DNA, the CDR3 is TGTGCCACCAGCAGGGGGGCGGCCTACGAGCAGTACTTC.

The chain employs TRBV7-9 and TRBJ1-2, with D uncertain. CDR1 SEHNR and CDR2 FQNEAQ come from the germline V gene (reference sequence). The V end lost 5 bases, the J end lost 3 bases, and 16 bases lay between the germline ends. This CDR3 has 15 residues. The CDR3 region is CASSRRPLTDYGYTF. The CDR3 bases are TGTGCCAGCAGCCGTCGGCCACTCACCGACTATGGCTACACCTTC.